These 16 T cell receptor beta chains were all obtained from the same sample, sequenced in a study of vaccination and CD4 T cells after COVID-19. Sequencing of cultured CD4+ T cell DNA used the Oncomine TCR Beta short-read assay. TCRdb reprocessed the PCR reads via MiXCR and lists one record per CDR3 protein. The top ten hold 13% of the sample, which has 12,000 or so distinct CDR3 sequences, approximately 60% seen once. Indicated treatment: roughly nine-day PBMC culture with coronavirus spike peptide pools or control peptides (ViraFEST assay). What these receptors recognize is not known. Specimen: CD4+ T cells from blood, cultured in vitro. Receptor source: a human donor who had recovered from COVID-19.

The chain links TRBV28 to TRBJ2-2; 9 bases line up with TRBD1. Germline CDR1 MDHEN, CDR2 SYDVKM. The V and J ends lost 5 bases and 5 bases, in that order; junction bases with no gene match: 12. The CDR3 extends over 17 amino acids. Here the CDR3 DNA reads TGTGCCAGCAGTCCCCCCCCTGGACAGGGGCGGACCGGGGAGCTGTTTTTT. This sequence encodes CASSPPPGQGRTGELFF. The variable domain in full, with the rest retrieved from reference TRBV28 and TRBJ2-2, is DVKVTQSSRYLVKRTGEKVFLECVQDMDHENMFWYRQDPGLGLRLIYFSYDVKMKEKGDIPEGYSVSREKKERFSLILESASTNQTSMYLCASSPPPGQGRTGELFFGEGSRLTVL.

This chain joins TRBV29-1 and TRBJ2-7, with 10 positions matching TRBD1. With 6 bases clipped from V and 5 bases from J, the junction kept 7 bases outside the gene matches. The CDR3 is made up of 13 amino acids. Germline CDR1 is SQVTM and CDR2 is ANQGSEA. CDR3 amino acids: CSVRQGASHEQYF. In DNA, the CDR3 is TGCAGCGTACGACAGGGGGCTAGCCACGAGCAGTACTTC.

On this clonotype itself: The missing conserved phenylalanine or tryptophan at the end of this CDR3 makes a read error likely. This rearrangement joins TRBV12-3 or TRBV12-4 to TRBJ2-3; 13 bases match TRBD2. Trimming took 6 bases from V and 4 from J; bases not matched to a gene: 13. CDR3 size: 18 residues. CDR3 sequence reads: CASRGLAGLQGGSDTQYS. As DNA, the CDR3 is TGTGCCAGCAGGGGACTAGCGGGATTGCAGGGGGGATCAGATACGCAGTATTCT.

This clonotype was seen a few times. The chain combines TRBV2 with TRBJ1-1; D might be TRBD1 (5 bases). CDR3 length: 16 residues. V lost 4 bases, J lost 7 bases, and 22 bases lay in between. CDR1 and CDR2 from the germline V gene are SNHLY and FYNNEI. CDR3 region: CASSGRGKASAREAFF. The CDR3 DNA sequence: TGTGCCAGCAGTGGCCGGGGGAAGGCCTCAGCGCGTGAAGCTTTCTTT.

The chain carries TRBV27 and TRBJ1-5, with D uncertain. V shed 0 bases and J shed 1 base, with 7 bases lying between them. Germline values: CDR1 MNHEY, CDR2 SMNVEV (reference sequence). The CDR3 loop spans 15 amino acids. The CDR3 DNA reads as TGTGCCAGCAGTTTATCGAGAGCCAGCAATCAGCCCCAGCATTTT. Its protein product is CASSLSRASNQPQHF.

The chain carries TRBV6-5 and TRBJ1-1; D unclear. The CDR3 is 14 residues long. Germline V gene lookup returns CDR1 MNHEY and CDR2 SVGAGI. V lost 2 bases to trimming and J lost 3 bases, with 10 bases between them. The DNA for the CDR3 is TGTGCCAGCAGTTACGCGGGCGGTGACACTGAAGCTTTCTTT. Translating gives CASSYAGGDTEAFF.

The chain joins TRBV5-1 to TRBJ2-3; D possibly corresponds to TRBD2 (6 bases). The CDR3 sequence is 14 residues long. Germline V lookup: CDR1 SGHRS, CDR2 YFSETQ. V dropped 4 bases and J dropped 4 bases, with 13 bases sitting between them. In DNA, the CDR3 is TGCGCCAGCAGCCCGGGACTCCGGGCAGATACGCAGTATTTT. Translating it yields CASSPGLRADTQYF.

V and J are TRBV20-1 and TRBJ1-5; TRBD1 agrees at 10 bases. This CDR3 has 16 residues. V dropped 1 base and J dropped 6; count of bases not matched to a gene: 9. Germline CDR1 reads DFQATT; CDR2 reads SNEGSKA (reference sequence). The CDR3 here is CSARARGTGDSQPQHF. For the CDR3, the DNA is TGCAGTGCTAGAGCAAGAGGGACAGGGGATAGTCAGCCCCAGCATTTT.

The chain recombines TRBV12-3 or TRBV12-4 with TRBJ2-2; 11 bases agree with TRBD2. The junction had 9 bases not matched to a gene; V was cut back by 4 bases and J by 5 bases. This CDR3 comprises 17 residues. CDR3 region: CASSYSTSGIYTGELFF. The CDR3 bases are TGTGCCAGCAGTTATTCGACTAGCGGGATTTATACCGGGGAGCTGTTTTTT.

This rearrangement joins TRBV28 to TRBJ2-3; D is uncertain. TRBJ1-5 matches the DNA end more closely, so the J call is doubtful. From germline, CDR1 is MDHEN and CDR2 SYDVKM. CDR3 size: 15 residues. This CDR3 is CASWSDTTSTDTQHF. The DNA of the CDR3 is TGTGCCAGCTGGAGCGATACTACTAGCACAGATACGCAGCATTTT.

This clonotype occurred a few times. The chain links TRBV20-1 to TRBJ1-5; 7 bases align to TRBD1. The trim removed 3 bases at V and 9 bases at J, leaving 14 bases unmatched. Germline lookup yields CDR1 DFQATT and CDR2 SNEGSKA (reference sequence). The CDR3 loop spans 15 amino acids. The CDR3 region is CSASPTDRVRGPQHF. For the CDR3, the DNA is TGCAGTGCTAGCCCCACAGACAGGGTTCGAGGGCCCCAGCATTTT.

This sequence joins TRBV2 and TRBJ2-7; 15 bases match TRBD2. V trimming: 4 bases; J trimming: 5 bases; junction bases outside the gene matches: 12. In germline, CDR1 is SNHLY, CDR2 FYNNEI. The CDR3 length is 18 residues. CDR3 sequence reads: CASSVYRTSGRANNEQYF. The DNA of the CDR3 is TGTGCCAGCAGTGTATATAGGACTAGCGGGAGGGCGAACAACGAGCAGTACTTC.

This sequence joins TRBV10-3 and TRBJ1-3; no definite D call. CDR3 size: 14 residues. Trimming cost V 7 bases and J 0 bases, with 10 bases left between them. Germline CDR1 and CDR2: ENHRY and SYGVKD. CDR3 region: CAITGSGSGNTIYF. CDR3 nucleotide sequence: TGTGCCATCACTGGAAGTGGCTCTGGAAACACCATATATTTT.

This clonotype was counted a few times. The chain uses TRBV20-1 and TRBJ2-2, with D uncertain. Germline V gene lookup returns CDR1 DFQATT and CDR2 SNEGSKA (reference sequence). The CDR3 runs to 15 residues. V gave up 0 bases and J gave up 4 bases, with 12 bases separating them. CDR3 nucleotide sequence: TGCAGTGCTAGAGATTTGGGCCGACGCACCGGGGAGCTGTTTTTT. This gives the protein CSARDLGRRTGELFF.

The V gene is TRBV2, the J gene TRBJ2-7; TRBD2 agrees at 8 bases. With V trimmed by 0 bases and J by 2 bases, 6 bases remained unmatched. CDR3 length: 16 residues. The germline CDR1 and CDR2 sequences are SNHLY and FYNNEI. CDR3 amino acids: CASSEAQTSAAYEQYF. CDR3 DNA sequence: TGTGCCAGCAGTGAAGCACAGACTAGCGCGGCCTACGAGCAGTACTTC.

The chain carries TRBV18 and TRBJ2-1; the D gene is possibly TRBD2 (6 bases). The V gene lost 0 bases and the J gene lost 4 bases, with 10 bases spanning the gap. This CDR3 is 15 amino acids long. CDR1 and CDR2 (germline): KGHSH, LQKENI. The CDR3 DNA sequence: TGTGCCAGCTCACCACCGTACAGCGGGTACAATGAGCAGTTCTTC. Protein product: CASSPPYSGYNEQFF. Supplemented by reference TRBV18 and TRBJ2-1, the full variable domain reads NAGVMQNPRHLVRRRGQEARLRCSPMKGHSHVYWYRQLPEEGLKFMVYLQKENIIDESGMPKERFSAEFPKEGPSILRIQQVVRGDSAAYFCASSPPYSGYNEQFFGPGTRLTVL.